These 20 T cell receptor beta chains were all obtained from the same sample, sequenced in a study of T cells expressing NK-cell markers. One entry per CDR3 protein, without DNA, is what TCRdb gives after re-calling the 5' RACE reads. Reported are a few hundred thousand distinct CDR3 sequences; the ten largest clones contain over 4%. Sequencing was carried out using blood T cells: a sorted CD56 or NKG2C T cell subset, CD4+ or CD8+ T cells, or bulk PBMC T cells (not recorded which). These TCRs come from a man aged 18-70 years in good health.

V gene TRBV3-1 combines with J gene TRBJ1-6; checking the TCRdb D call of TRBD1 is not possible without DNA. The V gene's germline CDR1 is LGHDT and CDR2 YNNKEL (reference sequence). CDR3 length equals 16 residues. The CDR3: CASSQGHSRGNSPLHF.

The gene calls are TRBV6-1 and TRBJ1-5; there is no DNA to check the TCRdb D call of TRBD1. CDR3 length: 15 residues. The germline V gene encodes CDR1 MNHNS and CDR2 SASEGT. The chain's CDR3 is CASRAKAGRGQPQHF.

The chain carries TRBV24-1 and TRBJ2-1; TCRdb's D call, TRBD1, is unchecked because there is no DNA. Per the germline V gene, CDR1 is KGHDR and CDR2 is SFDVKD. This CDR3 contains 16 residues. CDR3 residues: CATSDVGQGSYNEQFF.

The V and J genes are TRBV19 and TRBJ1-2; TCRdb returns TRBD1, unconfirmable since there is no DNA. Per germline, CDR1 LNHDA and CDR2 SQIVND (reference sequence). CDR3 length: 13 residues. CDR3 in amino acids: CASSITGTGGYTF.

The genes are TRBV7-2 and TRBJ2-7; TCRdb returns TRBD1, unconfirmable since there is no DNA. Germline V gene sequence: CDR1 SGHTA, CDR2 FQGNSA. CDR3 length equals 12 residues. The CDR3 sequence: CASSLWDREQYF.

V is TRBV2 and J is TRBJ2-1. Germline V lookup: CDR1 SNHLY, CDR2 FYNNEI. The CDR3 totals 14 residues. CDR3 sequence: CASTGVRHPNEQFF.

V and J are TRBV18 and TRBJ2-7; the TCRdb call, TRBD2, lacks DNA for checking. The CDR3 loop spans 17 amino acids. CDR1 is KGHSH and CDR2 is LQKENI in the germline V gene. The CDR3 protein is CASSPTTGMARAYEQYF.

The chain combines TRBV12-3 or TRBV12-4 with TRBJ2-7. The CDR3 totals 16 residues. CDR3 in amino acids: CASSLRRTDVSYEQYF.

The chain uses TRBV6-4 and TRBJ2-1; absent DNA, TCRdb's TRBD2 call cannot be checked. Germline CDR1 reads MRHNA; CDR2 reads SNTAGT. The CDR3 runs to 16 residues. CDR3 residues: CASSLLPARGGHEQFF.

The CDR3 spells CASSDRSNYGYTF. The chain is built from TRBV18 and TRBJ1-2; TCRdb calls TRBD1, which cannot be checked without DNA. The germline gives CDR1 KGHSH, CDR2 LQKENI. The CDR3 runs to 13 residues.

The chain has TRBV9 and TRBJ1-2; TCRdb's D gene call, TRBD1, goes unchecked for lack of DNA. Per germline, CDR1 SGDLS and CDR2 YYNGEE. The CDR3 length is 14 residues. The CDR3 loop reads CASSFGTGRYGYTF.

The genes are TRBV18 and TRBJ2-1; TCRdb indicates TRBD1, and absent DNA this call remains unverified. CDR1 KGHSH and CDR2 LQKENI come from the germline V gene. CDR3 length equals 14 residues. The CDR3 sequence is CASSPLGTGNEQFF.

The CDR3 protein is CASSLTHPGAGDEGFF. V is TRBV5-1 and J is TRBJ1-1; TCRdb names TRBD1, which stays unverified in the absence of DNA. In germline, CDR1 is SGHRS, CDR2 YFSETQ. The CDR3 consists of 16 residues.

This chain connects TRBV7-7 to TRBJ2-7; checking the TCRdb D call of TRBD1 is not possible without DNA. CDR3 size: 15 residues. The germline V gene has CDR1 SSHAT and CDR2 FNYEAQ (reference sequence). CDR3 residues: CASSQGQASSYEQYF. The variable domain in full, with the rest retrieved from reference TRBV7-7 and TRBJ2-7, is GAGVSQSPRYKVTKRGQDVTLRCDPISSHATLYWYQQALGQGPEFLTYFNYEAQPDKSGLPSDRFSAERPEGSISTLTIQRTEQRDSAMYRCASSQGQASSYEQYFGPGTRLTVT.

This chain connects TRBV11-1 to TRBJ2-1; absent DNA, TCRdb's TRBD1 call cannot be checked. Germline V gene data show CDR1 as SGHAT and CDR2 as FQDESV (reference sequence). The CDR3 has 16 residues. Here the CDR3 reads CASSRGGAVSYNEQFF.

V gene TRBV7-6 combines with J gene TRBJ2-1; TCRdb's D gene call, TRBD1, goes unchecked for lack of DNA. The CDR3 covers 17 residues. In germline, CDR1 is SGHVS, CDR2 FNYEAQ. The CDR3: CASRFGTGAVKDNEQFF.

The chain links TRBV5-5 to TRBJ2-2; without DNA, the TCRdb call of TRBD1 cannot be checked. There are 14 residues in the CDR3. Germline loops: CDR1 SGHKS, CDR2 YYEKEE (reference sequence). CDR3 amino acids: CASSLGGGNRELFF.

V gene TRBV7-2 combines with J gene TRBJ1-3. Germline assignment: CDR1 SGHTA and CDR2 FQGNSA. The CDR3 loop spans 15 amino acids. CDR3 region: CASSLAPGSGNTIYF.

This sequence joins TRBV6-1 and TRBJ2-3; TCRdb names TRBD1, which stays unverified in the absence of DNA. CDR1 is MNHNS, CDR2 SASEGT, per germline. The CDR3 contains 15 residues. The CDR3 loop reads CASSDRTGRRGTQYF.

J is TRBJ2-7 and V is TRBV20-1; TCRdb outputs TRBD1, but without DNA this stays unchecked. Germline-derived CDR1 and CDR2 are DFQATT and SNEGSKA (reference sequence). The CDR3 totals 16 residues. CDR3 protein: CSARSAGVRSSYEQYF.